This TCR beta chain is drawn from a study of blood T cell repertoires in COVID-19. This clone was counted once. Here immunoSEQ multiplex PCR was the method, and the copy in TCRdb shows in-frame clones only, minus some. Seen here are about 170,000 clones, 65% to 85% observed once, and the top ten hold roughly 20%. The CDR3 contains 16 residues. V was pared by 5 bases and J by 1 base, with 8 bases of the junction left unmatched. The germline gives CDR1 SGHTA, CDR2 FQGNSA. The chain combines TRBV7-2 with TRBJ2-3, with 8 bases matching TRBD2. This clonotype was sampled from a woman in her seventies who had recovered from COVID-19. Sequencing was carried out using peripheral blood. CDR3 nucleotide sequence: TGTGCCAGCAGCCCCCTCGGGGGGGCCGGCACAGATACGCAGTATTTT. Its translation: CASSPLGGAGTDTQYF.